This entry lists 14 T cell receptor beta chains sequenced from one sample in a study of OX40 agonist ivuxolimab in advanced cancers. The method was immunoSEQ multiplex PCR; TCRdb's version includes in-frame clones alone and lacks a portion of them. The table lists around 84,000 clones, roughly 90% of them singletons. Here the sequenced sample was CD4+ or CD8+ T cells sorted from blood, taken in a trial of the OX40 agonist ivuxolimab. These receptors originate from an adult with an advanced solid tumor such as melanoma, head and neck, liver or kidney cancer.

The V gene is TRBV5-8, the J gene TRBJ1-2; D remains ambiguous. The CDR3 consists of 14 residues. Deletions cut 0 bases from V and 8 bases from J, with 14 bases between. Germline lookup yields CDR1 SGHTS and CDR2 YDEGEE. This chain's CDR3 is CASSLDLRSGGYTF. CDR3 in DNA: TGTGCCAGCAGCTTGGATTTGCGGTCCGGCGGCTACACCTTC. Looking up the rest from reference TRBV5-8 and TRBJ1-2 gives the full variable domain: EAGVTQSPTHLIKTRGQQATLRCSPISGHTSVYWYQQALGLGLQFLLWYDEGEERNRGNFPPRFSGRQFPNYSSELNVNALELEDSALYLCASSLDLRSGGYTFGSGTRLTVV.

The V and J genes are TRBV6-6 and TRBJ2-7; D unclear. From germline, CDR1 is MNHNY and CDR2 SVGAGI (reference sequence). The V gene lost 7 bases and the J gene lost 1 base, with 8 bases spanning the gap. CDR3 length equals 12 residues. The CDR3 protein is CASIGPSYEQYF. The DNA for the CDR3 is TGTGCCAGCATCGGACCGTCCTACGAGCAGTACTTC.

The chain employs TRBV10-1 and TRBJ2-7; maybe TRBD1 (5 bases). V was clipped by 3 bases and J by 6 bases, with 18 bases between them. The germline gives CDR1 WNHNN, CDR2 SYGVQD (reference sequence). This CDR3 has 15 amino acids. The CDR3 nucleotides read TGCGCCAGCAGTGACCGTAGGGGCCCCCCTGGCGAGCAGTACTTC. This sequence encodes CASSDRRGPPGEQYF.

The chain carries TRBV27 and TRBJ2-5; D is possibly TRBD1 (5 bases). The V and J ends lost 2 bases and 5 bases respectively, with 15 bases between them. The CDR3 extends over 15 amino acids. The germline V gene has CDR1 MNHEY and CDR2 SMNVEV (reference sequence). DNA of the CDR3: TGTGCCAGCAGTTTAGGGAACAGGTTTAGGGAGACCCAGTACTTC. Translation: CASSLGNRFRETQYF.

The CDR3, as DNA: TGCGCCAGCAGCCAAACAGCCGGGACACCCCTCTATGGCTACACCTTC. Its protein product is CASSQTAGTPLYGYTF. This rearrangement joins TRBV4-1 to TRBJ1-2; weak D call: TRBD1 (6 bases). This CDR3 contains 16 residues. From germline, CDR1 is MGHRA and CDR2 YSYEKL. Trimming took off 2 bases at V and 4 bases at J, with 17 bases between the two ends.

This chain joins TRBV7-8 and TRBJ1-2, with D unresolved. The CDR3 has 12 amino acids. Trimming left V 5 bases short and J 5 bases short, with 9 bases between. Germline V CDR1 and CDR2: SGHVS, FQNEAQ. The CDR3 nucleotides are TGTGCCAGCAGCACACTACAGTATGGCTACACCTTC. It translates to CASSTLQYGYTF.

The CDR3 bases are TGCAGTGCTATCGTCTTCCCAACCCCTTTCTTT. Its protein product is CSAIVFPTPFF. The chain links TRBV20-1 to TRBJ1-1; no reliable D call. Germline V gene data show CDR1 as DFQATT and CDR2 as SNEGSKA (reference sequence). This CDR3 comprises 11 residues. Deletions cut 4 bases from V and 12 bases from J, with 15 bases between.

This chain's CDR3 is CATAGQSYEQYF. The CDR3 DNA sequence: TGTGCTACGGCCGGACAGAGCTACGAGCAGTACTTC. This chain uses TRBV27 with TRBJ2-7, with D possibly TRBD1 on 6 matching bases. CDR3 length: 12 residues. Germline CDR1 is MNHEY and CDR2 is SMNVEV (reference sequence).

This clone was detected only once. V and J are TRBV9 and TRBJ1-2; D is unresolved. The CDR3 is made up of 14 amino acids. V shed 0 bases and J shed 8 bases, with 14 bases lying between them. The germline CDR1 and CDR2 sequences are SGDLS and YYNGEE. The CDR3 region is CASSVESRGPGYTF. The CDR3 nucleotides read TGTGCCAGCAGCGTAGAGTCCCGCGGCCCAGGCTACACCTTC.

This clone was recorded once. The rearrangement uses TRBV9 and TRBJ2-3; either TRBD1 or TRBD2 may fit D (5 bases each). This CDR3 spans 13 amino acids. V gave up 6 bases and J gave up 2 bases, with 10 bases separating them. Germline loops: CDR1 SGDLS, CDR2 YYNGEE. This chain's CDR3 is CASNTGPTDTQYF. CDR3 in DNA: TGTGCCAGCAATACGGGGCCCACAGATACGCAGTATTTT.

The CDR3 here is CASSQTTSSLLTDTQYF. Written as DNA, the CDR3 is TGTGCCAGCTCACAAACGACTAGCTCGCTACTCACAGATACGCAGTATTTT. J is TRBJ2-3 and V is TRBV18; TRBD2 matches at 7 bases. Germline CDR1 and CDR2: KGHSH and LQKENI. The CDR3 covers 17 residues. Trimming took 4 bases from V and 2 from J; bases not matched to a gene: 12.

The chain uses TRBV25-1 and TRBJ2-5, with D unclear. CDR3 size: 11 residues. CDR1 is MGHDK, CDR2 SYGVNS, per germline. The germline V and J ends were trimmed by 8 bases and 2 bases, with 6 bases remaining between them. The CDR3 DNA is TGTGCCAGCCCCCTACAAGAGACCCAGTACTTC. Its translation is CASPLQETQYF.

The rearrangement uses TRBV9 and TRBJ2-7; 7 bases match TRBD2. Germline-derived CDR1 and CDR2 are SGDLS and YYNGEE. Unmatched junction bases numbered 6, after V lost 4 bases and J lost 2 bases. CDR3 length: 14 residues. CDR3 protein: CASSPRDYPYEQYF. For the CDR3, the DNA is TGTGCCAGCAGCCCCCGGGACTACCCCTACGAGCAGTACTTC.

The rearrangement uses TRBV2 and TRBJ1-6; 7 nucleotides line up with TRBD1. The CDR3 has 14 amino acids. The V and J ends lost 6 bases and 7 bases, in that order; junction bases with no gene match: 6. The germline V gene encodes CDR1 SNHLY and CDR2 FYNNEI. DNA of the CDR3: TGTGCCAGCAGGGAGGGGGCGGAAAATTCACCCCTCCACTTT. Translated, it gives CASREGAENSPLHF.